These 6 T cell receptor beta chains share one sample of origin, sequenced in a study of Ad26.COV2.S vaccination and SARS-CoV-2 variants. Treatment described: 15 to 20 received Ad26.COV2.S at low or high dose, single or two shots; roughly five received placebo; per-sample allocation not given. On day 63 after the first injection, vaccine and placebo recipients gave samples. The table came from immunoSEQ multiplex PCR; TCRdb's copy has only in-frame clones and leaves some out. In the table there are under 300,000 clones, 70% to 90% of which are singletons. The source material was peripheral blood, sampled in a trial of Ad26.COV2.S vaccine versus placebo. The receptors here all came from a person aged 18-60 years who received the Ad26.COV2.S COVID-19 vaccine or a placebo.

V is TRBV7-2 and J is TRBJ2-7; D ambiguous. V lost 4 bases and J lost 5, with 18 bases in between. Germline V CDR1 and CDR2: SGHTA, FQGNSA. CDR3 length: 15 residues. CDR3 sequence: CASSSHPADPDEQYV. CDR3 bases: TGTGCCAGCAGCTCCCATCCCGCGGACCCCGACGAGCAGTACGTC.

This CDR3 reads CASSVRAGRQLIGGELFF. CDR3 nucleotides: TGTGCCAGCAGTGTACGGGCTGGGCGTCAACTGATTGGAGGGGAGCTGTTTTTT. V gene TRBV6-1 combines with J gene TRBJ2-2; unclear D gene. CDR3 length equals 18 residues. Germline assignment: CDR1 MNHNS and CDR2 SASEGT. V lost 4 bases and J 8 bases, leaving 26 bases between the germline ends.

The CDR3 region has the DNA TGCGCCAGCAGCCCTGACTACTCAGCCAAAAACATTCAGTACTTC. Protein sequence: CASSPDYSAKNIQYF. V and J are TRBV4-3 and TRBJ2-4; perhaps TRBD2 as D (5 bases). CDR1 LGHNA and CDR2 YSLEER come from the germline V gene. V dropped 4 bases and J dropped 0 bases, with 10 bases sitting between them. The CDR3 extends over 15 amino acids.

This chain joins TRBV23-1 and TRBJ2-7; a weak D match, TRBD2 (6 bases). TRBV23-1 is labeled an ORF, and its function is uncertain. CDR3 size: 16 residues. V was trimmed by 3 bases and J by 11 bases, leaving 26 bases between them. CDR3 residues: CASSHWGERFTRWEYV. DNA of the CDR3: TGCGCCAGCAGTCATTGGGGGGAGCGGTTTACGAGGTGGGAGTACGTC.

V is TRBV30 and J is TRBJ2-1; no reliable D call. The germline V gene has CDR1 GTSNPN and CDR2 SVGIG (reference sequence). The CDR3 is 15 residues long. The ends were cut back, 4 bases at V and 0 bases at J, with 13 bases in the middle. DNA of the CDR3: TGTGCCTGGACCCGCAAAATGGGCTCCTACAATGAGCAGTTCTTC. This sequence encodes CAWTRKMGSYNEQFF. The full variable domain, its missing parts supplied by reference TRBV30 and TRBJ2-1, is SQTIHQWPATLVQPVGSPLSLECTVEGTSNPNLYWYRQAAGRGLQLLFYSVGIGQISSEVPQNLSASRPQDRQFILSSKKLLLSDSGFYLCAWTRKMGSYNEQFFGPGTRLTVL.

The CDR3 region has the DNA TGCGCCAGCTCACAACGGGCCGCCCGTCAAGAGACCCAGTACTTC. Its translation: CASSQRAARQETQYF. This sequence joins TRBV5-1 and TRBJ2-5; no firm D call. Germline V CDR1 and CDR2: SGHRS, YFSETQ. The germline V and J ends were trimmed by 7 bases and 2 bases, with 18 bases remaining between them. The CDR3 is 15 residues long.